The 19 T cell receptor beta chains below were found in one sample sequenced in a study of T cell responses to AZD1222 COVID-19 vaccine. Libraries were prepared by immunoSEQ multiplex PCR; TCRdb keeps only in-frame clonotypes and omits some of them. The table lists 80,000 to 100,000 clones, approximately 92% of them singletons. The source was peripheral blood, collected 28 days after the second AZD1222 dose. These receptors all come from an adult who received the AZD1222 COVID-19 vaccine.

The chain has TRBV5-1 and TRBJ2-2, with TRBD1 matching 9 bases. With 4 bases clipped from V and 3 bases from J, the junction kept 19 bases outside the gene matches. This CDR3 has 20 amino acids. Germline V CDR1 and CDR2: SGHRS, YFSETQ. The CDR3 DNA is TGCGCCAGCAGCGGAAAAAGACGCCTAAACAGGGGGCGAGACACCGGGGAGCTGTTTTTT. This translates into CASSGKRRLNRGRDTGELFF.

Only a few counts were recorded for this clone. V gene TRBV7-2 combines with J gene TRBJ1-6, with a weak D call TRBD1 (5 bases). The CDR3 runs 12 residues. The V gene's germline CDR1 is SGHTA and CDR2 FQGNSA. The V gene lost 8 bases and the J gene lost 8 bases, with 10 bases spanning the gap. The CDR3 reads CASCQGYSPLHF. DNA for the CDR3: TGTGCCAGCTGTCAGGGCTATTCACCCCTCCACTTT.

The CDR3 here is CASSLPGPMNTEAFF. In nucleotides, the CDR3 is TGTGCCAGCAGCTTACCAGGGCCGATGAACACTGAAGCTTTCTTT. The chain uses TRBV7-2 and TRBJ1-1; D perhaps matches TRBD1 (5 bases). Germline V gene sequence: CDR1 SGHTA, CDR2 FQGNSA. The CDR3 has 15 residues. V was trimmed by 2 bases and J by 0 bases, leaving 10 bases between them. The full variable domain, with the rest looked up from reference TRBV7-2 and TRBJ1-1, is GAGVSQSPSNKVTEKGKDVELRCDPISGHTALYWYRQSLGQGLEFLIYFQGNSAPDKSGLPSDRFSAERTGGSVSTLTIQRTQQEDSAVYLCASSLPGPMNTEAFFGQGTRLTVV.

The rearrangement joins TRBV14 to TRBJ2-1; 9 bases align to TRBD1. The CDR3 has 17 amino acids. V lost 5 bases and J lost 1; bases outside the gene matches: 9. Germline loops: CDR1 SGHDN, CDR2 FVKESK. This CDR3 is CASSFSTGTGSYNEQFF. The CDR3 coding sequence is TGTGCCAGCAGCTTCTCAACCGGGACAGGGTCCTACAATGAGCAGTTCTTC. Complete variable domain (other parts from reference TRBV14 and TRBJ2-1): EAGVTQFPSHSVIEKGQTVTLRCDPISGHDNLYWYRRVMGKEIKFLLHFVKESKQDESGMPNNRFLAERTGGTYSTLKVQPAELEDSGVYFCASSFSTGTGSYNEQFFGPGTRLTVL.

The rearrangement links TRBV9 to TRBJ1-1; 7 positions match TRBD1. The CDR3 has 14 residues. V dropped 3 bases and J dropped 5; count of bases not matched to a gene: 7. In germline, CDR1 is SGDLS, CDR2 YYNGEE. In DNA form, the CDR3 reads TGTGCCAGCAGCGGAACAGGGGTTTGGACTGAAGCTTTCTTT. Translation: CASSGTGVWTEAFF.

The V and J genes are TRBV11-3 and TRBJ2-1; 7 positions match TRBD2. From germline, CDR1 is SGHNT and CDR2 YENEEA. CDR3 length: 15 residues. V shed 2 bases and J 7 bases; nucleotides not matched to a gene: 8. In DNA form, the CDR3 reads TGTGCCAGCAGCTTAAACCGGGACTACTTTAATGAGCAGTTCTTC. Amino acids: CASSLNRDYFNEQFF.

The J gene is TRBJ1-1, the V gene TRBV6-5, with D unresolved. The CDR3 sequence is 14 residues long. Germline CDR1 and CDR2: MNHEY and SVGAGI. Trimming removed 2 bases from V and 1 base from J, with 8 bases in between. As DNA, the CDR3 is TGTGCCAGCAGTTACCGGGAAAAGAACACTGAAGCTTTCTTT. Its protein is CASSYREKNTEAFF.

This clone came up a few times. The gene calls are TRBV7-6 and TRBJ2-7; TRBD1 aligns across 9 bases. This CDR3 is built from 15 residues. Germline assignment: CDR1 SGHVS and CDR2 FNYEAQ. J lost 4 bases, V lost 3 bases, and 7 bases had no gene match. The CDR3 nucleotides read TGTGCCAGCAGCTTGACAGGGGGAGACGGGTACGAGCAGTACTTC. Protein sequence: CASSLTGGDGYEQYF.

J is TRBJ1-1 and V is TRBV5-1, with a weak D call TRBD1 (5 bases). CDR1 is SGHRS, CDR2 YFSETQ, per germline. Trimming took 0 bases from V and 10 from J, leaving 16 bases between them. The CDR3 spans 14 residues. CDR3: CASSLERGAAGAFF. The CDR3 DNA reads as TGCGCCAGCAGCTTGGAGAGAGGGGCCGCAGGAGCTTTCTTT.

This clone was recorded only once. The chain uses TRBV5-6 and TRBJ1-6, with D possibly TRBD1 on 5 matching bases. Trimming pared 0 bases from V and 17 bases from J, leaving 12 bases between. Germline-derived CDR1 and CDR2 are SGHDT and YYEEEE. CDR3 size: 12 residues. The CDR3: CASSLAAGPFHF. CDR3 DNA sequence: TGTGCCAGCAGCTTGGCGGCAGGGCCCTTCCACTTT.

This clone occurred once. CDR3 coding DNA: TGTGCCAGCCGGGACAGGGGCTCCCCGGAGCAGCCCCAGCATTTT. Translated: CASRDRGSPEQPQHF. This chain joins TRBV19 and TRBJ1-5; 10 bases are shared with TRBD1. The CDR3 consists of 15 residues. J lost 7 bases, V lost 9 bases, and 12 bases had no gene match. Germline V gene lookup returns CDR1 LNHDA and CDR2 SQIVND (reference sequence).

This chain connects TRBV12-3 or TRBV12-4 to TRBJ1-5; D unresolved. CDR3 length: 12 amino acids. Trimming removed 1 base at V and 2 bases at J, with 0 bases between. The CDR3 loop is CASSLGNQPQHF. CDR3 DNA: TGTGCCAGCAGTTTAGGCAATCAGCCCCAGCATTTT.

For the CDR3, the DNA is TGTGCCAGCAGTGAAGAGGGGTATGGCCGGGGGGGCTACACCTTC. It specifies CASSEEGYGRGGYTF. The chain joins TRBV6-1 to TRBJ1-2; possible D gene TRBD1, 5 bases. Germline CDR1 is MNHNS and CDR2 is SASEGT. Trimming removed 1 base at V and 8 bases at J, with 17 bases between. The CDR3 extends over 15 amino acids.

The rearrangement uses TRBV4-2 and TRBJ2-7; 10 bases are a match to TRBD1. The trim removed 6 bases at V and 0 bases at J, leaving 2 bases unmatched. The germline V gene encodes CDR1 LGHNA and CDR2 YNFKEQ. This CDR3 comprises 14 residues. CDR3 protein: CASRRTGGSYEQYF. The CDR3 coding sequence is TGTGCCAGCAGACGGACAGGGGGCTCCTACGAGCAGTACTTC.

The chain has TRBV18 and TRBJ1-2, with 11 bases fitting TRBD1. From germline, CDR1 is KGHSH and CDR2 LQKENI. The CDR3 extends over 16 amino acids. V lost 2 bases to trimming and J lost 6 bases; unmatched junction nucleotides: 8. The CDR3 spells CASSPSPGQGADGYTF. The CDR3, as DNA: TGTGCCAGCTCACCATCACCCGGACAGGGGGCTGATGGCTACACCTTC.

V is TRBV6-6 and J is TRBJ1-6; D is unresolved. This CDR3 has 15 amino acids. Trimming took 6 bases from V and 11 from J, leaving 20 bases between them. Germline V gene data show CDR1 as MNHNY and CDR2 as SVGAGI (reference sequence). CDR3 nucleotide sequence: TGTGCCAGCAGCCCCTGGGCCCCCCGAATGGCACCCCTCCACTTT. Protein product: CASSPWAPRMAPLHF.

The chain couples TRBV27 to TRBJ2-5; no definite D call. V was shortened by 0 bases and J by 7 bases, with 9 bases between the two germline ends. Germline V CDR1 and CDR2: MNHEY, SMNVEV (reference sequence). CDR3 length: 13 residues. CDR3 DNA sequence: TGTGCCAGCAGTTTATCGAGAATCGGGACCCAGTACTTC. Translating gives CASSLSRIGTQYF.

Notes on this clone: The same CDR3 can be traced to other DNA sequences in this sample. The chain carries TRBV9 and TRBJ2-3; D call uncertain. V was clipped by 0 bases and J by 3 bases, with 5 bases between them. Germline V CDR1 and CDR2: SGDLS, YYNGEE. The CDR3 is 13 amino acids. This CDR3 is CASSVGGTDTQYF. CDR3 coding DNA: TGTGCCAGCAGCGTAGGTGGAACAGATACGCAGTATTTT.

CDR3 nucleotides: TGTGCCAGCAGCTCGACAGGGTCCGATACGCAGTATTTT. The encoded protein is CASSSTGSDTQYF. The J gene is TRBJ2-3, the V gene TRBV11-3, with 7 bases lining up with TRBD1. Germline values: CDR1 SGHNT, CDR2 YENEEA. The CDR3 is 13 amino acids. Trimming took 4 bases from V and 6 from J; bases not matched to a gene: 4.